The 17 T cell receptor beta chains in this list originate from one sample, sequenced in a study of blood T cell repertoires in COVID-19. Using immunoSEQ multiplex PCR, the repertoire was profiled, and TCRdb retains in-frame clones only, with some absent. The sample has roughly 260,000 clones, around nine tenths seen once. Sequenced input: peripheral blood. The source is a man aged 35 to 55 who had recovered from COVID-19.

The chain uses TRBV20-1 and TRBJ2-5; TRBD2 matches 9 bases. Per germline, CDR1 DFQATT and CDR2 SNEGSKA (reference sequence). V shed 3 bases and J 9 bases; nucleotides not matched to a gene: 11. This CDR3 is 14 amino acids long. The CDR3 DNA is TGCAGTGCTAGTCTCCCGGGCGGGGGGGCGGCCCAGTACTTC. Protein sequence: CSASLPGGGAAQYF.

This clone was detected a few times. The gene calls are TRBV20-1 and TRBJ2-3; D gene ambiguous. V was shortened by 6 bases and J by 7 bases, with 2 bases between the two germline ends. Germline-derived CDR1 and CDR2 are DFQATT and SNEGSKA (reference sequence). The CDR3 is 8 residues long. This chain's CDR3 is CSAYTQYF. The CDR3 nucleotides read TGCAGTGCCTATACGCAGTATTTT.

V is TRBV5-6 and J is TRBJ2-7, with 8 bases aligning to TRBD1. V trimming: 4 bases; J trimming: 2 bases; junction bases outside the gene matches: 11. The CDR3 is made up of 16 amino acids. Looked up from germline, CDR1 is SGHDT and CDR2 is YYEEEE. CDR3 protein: CASSPWDRLETYEQYF. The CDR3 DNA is TGTGCCAGCAGCCCTTGGGACAGGCTCGAAACCTACGAGCAGTACTTC.

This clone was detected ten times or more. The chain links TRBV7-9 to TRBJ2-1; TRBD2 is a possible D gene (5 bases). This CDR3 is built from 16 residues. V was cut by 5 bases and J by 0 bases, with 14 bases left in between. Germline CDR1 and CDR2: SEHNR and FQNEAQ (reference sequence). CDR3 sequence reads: CASSGLGSGSYNEQFF. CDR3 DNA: TGTGCCAGCAGCGGACTGGGCAGCGGCTCCTACAATGAGCAGTTCTTC.

The CDR3 loop is CASSPTNTGELFF. CDR3 coding DNA: TGTGCCAGCAGCCCTACTAACACCGGGGAGCTGTTTTTT. The V gene is TRBV7-7, the J gene TRBJ2-2; no firm D call. The germline gives CDR1 SSHAT, CDR2 FNYEAQ (reference sequence). The CDR3 extends over 13 amino acids. Trimming cost V 5 bases and J 2 bases, with 6 bases left between them. The complete variable domain, with remaining parts taken from reference TRBV7-7 and TRBJ2-2, reads GAGVSQSPRYKVTKRGQDVTLRCDPISSHATLYWYQQALGQGPEFLTYFNYEAQPDKSGLPSDRFSAERPEGSISTLTIQRTEQRDSAMYRCASSPTNTGELFFGEGSRLTVL.

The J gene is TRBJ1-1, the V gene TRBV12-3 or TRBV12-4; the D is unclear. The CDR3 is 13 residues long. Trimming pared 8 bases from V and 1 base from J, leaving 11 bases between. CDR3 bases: TGTGCCAGCCAATTGCAGGCGAACACTGAAGCTTTCTTT. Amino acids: CASQLQANTEAFF.

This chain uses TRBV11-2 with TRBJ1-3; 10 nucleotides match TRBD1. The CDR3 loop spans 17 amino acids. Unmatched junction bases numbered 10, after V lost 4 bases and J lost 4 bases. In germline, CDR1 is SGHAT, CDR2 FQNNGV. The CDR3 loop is CASSSGGDRGRGNTIYF. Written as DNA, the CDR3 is TGTGCCAGCAGCTCTGGCGGCGACAGGGGGCGGGGAAACACCATATATTTT.

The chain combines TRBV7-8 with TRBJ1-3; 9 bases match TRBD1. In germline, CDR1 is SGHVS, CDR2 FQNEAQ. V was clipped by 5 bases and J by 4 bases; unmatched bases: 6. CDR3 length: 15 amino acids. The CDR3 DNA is TGTGCCAGCAGCCCTCACAGGGGGCACGGAAACACCATATATTTT. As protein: CASSPHRGHGNTIYF.

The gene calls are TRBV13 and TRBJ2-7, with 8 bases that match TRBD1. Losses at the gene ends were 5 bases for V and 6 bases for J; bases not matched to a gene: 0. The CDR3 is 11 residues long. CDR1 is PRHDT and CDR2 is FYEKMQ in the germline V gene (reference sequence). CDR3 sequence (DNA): TGTGCCAGCAGCCAGGGGGCCGAGCAGTACTTC. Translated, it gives CASSQGAEQYF.

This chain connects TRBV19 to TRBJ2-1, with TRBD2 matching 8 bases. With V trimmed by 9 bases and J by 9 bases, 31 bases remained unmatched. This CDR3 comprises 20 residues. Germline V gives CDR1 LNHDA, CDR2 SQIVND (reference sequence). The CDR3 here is CASSRTPAGPSGPGGGEQFF. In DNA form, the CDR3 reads TGTGCCAGCAGCCGAACGCCAGCCGGCCCCTCAGGTCCGGGGGGGGGTGAGCAGTTCTTC.

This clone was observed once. CDR3 bases: TGTGCCAGCCTTCCGCAAGCCGGGGGGCGCTTTTTCAGATTTGGCAATCAGCCCCAGCATTTT. Translated, it gives CASLPQAGGRFFRFGNQPQHF. V usage is TRBV28 and J usage is TRBJ1-5; a weak D match, TRBD1 (6 bases). Germline V lookup: CDR1 MDHEN, CDR2 SYDVKM. The CDR3 spans 21 residues. The V gene lost 8 bases and the J gene lost 2 bases, with 34 bases spanning the gap. Complete variable domain (other parts from reference TRBV28 and TRBJ1-5): DVKVTQSSRYLVKRTGEKVFLECVQDMDHENMFWYRQDPGLGLRLIYFSYDVKMKEKGDIPEGYSVSREKKERFSLILESASTNQTSMYLCASLPQAGGRFFRFGNQPQHFGDGTRLSIL.

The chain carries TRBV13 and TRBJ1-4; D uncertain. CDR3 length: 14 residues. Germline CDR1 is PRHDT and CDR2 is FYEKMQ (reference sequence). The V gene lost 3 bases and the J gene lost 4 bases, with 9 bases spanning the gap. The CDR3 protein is CASSFKRDNEKLFF. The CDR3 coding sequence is TGTGCCAGCAGCTTTAAGAGGGATAATGAAAAACTGTTTTTT.

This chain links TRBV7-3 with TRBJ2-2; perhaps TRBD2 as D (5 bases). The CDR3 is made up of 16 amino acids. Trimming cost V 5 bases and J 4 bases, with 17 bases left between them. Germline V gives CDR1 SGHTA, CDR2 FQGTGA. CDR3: CASSQTFGAVTGELFF. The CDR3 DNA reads TGTGCCAGCAGCCAGACATTCGGAGCGGTCACCGGGGAGCTGTTTTTT.

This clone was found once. CDR3 in amino acids: CSVTGTRTDTQYF. The CDR3 DNA follows: TGCAGCGTGACCGGGACTCGCACAGATACGCAGTATTTT. The chain links TRBV29-1 to TRBJ2-3; D possibly corresponds to TRBD2 (6 bases). Trimming removed 6 bases from V and 1 base from J, with 11 bases in between. The germline gives CDR1 SQVTM, CDR2 ANQGSEA. This CDR3 region has 13 residues.

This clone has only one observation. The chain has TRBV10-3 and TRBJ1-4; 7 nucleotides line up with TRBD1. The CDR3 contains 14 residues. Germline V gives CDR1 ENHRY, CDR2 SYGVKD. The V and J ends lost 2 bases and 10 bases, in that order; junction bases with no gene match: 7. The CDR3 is CAISERGTDSKLFF. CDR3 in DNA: TGTGCCATCAGTGAGAGAGGGACAGATTCAAAACTGTTTTTT.

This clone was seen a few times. The CDR3 DNA is TGCGCCAGCAGCCACAGGACGAGGACTAGCGGGAGTCCCCAGTCGGCCCAGTACTTC. Protein product: CASSHRTRTSGSPQSAQYF. The J gene is TRBJ2-5, the V gene TRBV4-1; TRBD2 agrees at 13 bases. V was pared by 3 bases and J by 9 bases, with 19 bases of the junction left unmatched. Germline V gene data show CDR1 as MGHRA and CDR2 as YSYEKL. The CDR3 has 19 amino acids.

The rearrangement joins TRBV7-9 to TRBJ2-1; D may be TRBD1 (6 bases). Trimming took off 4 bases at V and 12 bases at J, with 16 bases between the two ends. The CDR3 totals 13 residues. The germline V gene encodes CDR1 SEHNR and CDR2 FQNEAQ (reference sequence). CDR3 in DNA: TGTGCCAGCAGCTCCGTTAGGGGGTGGGCGCAGTTCTTC. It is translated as CASSSVRGWAQFF.